This TCR beta chain originates from a study of technical replicates of blood from a few donors. Some clones are missing from TCRdb's copy, which holds only in-frame ones; the method was immunoSEQ multiplex PCR. The sample comprises roughly 76,000 clones, about 90% of which are singletons, and approximately 0.4% rests with the top ten. The CDR3 sequence is 18 residues long. The germline CDR1 and CDR2 sequences are SEHNR and FQNEAQ (reference sequence). The junction had 13 bases not matched to a gene; V was cut back by 1 base and J by 4 bases. The TCR sequence derives from a human donor in good health. Some clones in this sample may be carry-over from other donors' samples. The chain has TRBV7-9 and TRBJ2-1, with 7 bases identical to TRBD1. What was sequenced was T cells isolated from PBMCs. In DNA, the CDR3 is TGTGCCAGCAGCTTAGGTGACAGGGCGGCCGTCTTTTACAATGAGCAGTTCTTC. Its protein product is CASSLGDRAAVFYNEQFF.